Presented here are 7 T cell receptor beta chains from one specimen sequenced in a study of CD8+ T cells in alopecia areata. The authors extracted RNA and reverse transcribed it into cDNA as the sequencing template. Clones were sequenced by immunoSEQ multiplex PCR, and TCRdb holds only the in-frame ones, with some missing. The repertoire holds roughly 100,000 clones, with roughly three fifths as singletons. Treatment meaning: oral pan-JAK inhibitor, 5-10 mg twice daily. The sequenced sample was CD8+ T cells sorted from blood, obtained at week 4, from a patient treated with tofacitinib. These receptors were obtained from a human donor with alopecia areata.

Points on this clone: The junction departs from the called germline gene at one end, perhaps through a read error. The rearrangement joins TRBV29-1 to TRBJ1-1; D remains unclear. The CDR3 is 12 amino acids. Germline V lookup: CDR1 SQVTM, CDR2 ANQGSEA. The CDR3 nucleotides are TGCAGCGTTGATCAGATGAACACTGATGCTTTCTTT. It translates to CSVDQMNTDAFF.

The table lists this clone with a few counts. This rearrangement joins TRBV7-3 to TRBJ2-5; the D gene is possibly TRBD2 (6 bases). The CDR3 spans 14 residues. Trimming stripped 2 bases from V and 4 bases from J, with 11 bases between. Germline V gene data show CDR1 as SGHTA and CDR2 as FQGTGA. The CDR3 coding sequence is TGTGCCAGCAGCTTAGGAGGGTTATCAGAGACCCAGTACTTC. Amino acid sequence: CASSLGGLSETQYF.

DNA for the CDR3: TGTGCCAGCAGTCCGGGAGGTGTAGCCAAAAACATTCAGTACTTC. It yields the protein CASSPGGVAKNIQYF. The rearrangement uses TRBV27 and TRBJ2-4; 7 nucleotides match TRBD2. The CDR3 covers 15 residues. Trimming removed 5 bases from V and 0 bases from J; junction bases left unmatched: 4. CDR1 is MNHEY, CDR2 SMNVEV, per germline (reference sequence).

The chain couples TRBV30 to TRBJ2-2; no firm D call. The CDR3 loop spans 13 amino acids. V was trimmed by 0 bases and J by 3 bases, leaving 5 bases between them. CDR1 is GTSNPN and CDR2 is SVGIG in the germline V gene (reference sequence). The CDR3 region is CAWSVDYTGELFF. In nucleotides, the CDR3 is TGTGCCTGGAGTGTAGACTACACCGGGGAGCTGTTTTTT.

This chain joins TRBV19 and TRBJ2-1, with 7 bases lining up with TRBD1. Trimming at V came to 5 bases and at J to 3 bases, leaving 7 bases not matched to a gene. This CDR3 region has 15 residues. Germline CDR1 LNHDA, CDR2 SQIVND (reference sequence). This chain's CDR3 is CASSLTGTVYNEQFF. The DNA of the CDR3 is TGTGCCAGTAGTTTGACCGGGACAGTCTACAATGAGCAGTTCTTC. Combining the CDR3 with reference TRBV19 and TRBJ2-1 gives the whole variable domain DGGITQSPKYLFRKEGQNVTLSCEQNLNHDAMYWYRQDPGQGLRLIYYSQIVNDFQKGDIAEGYSVSREKKESFPLTVTSAQKNPTAFYLCASSLTGTVYNEQFFGPGTRLTVL.

In its sample, this clone was seen a few times. V is TRBV9 and J is TRBJ1-2; D is ambiguous. The CDR3 is 15 residues long. Germline loops: CDR1 SGDLS, CDR2 YYNGEE. V gave up 3 bases and J gave up 4 bases, with 16 bases separating them. The CDR3 coding sequence is TGTGCCAGCAGCGCAGGACGGGGTCTTGGCTATGGCTACACCTTC. It codes for CASSAGRGLGYGYTF.

The rearrangement links TRBV25-1 to TRBJ1-2; D is unresolved. Trimming shortened V by 3 bases and J by 7 bases, and 15 bases separated the two germline ends. The CDR3 totals 14 residues. CDR1 is MGHDK, CDR2 SYGVNS, per germline. The CDR3 sequence: CASSDSDRHGGYTF. In DNA, the CDR3 is TGTGCCAGCAGTGACTCGGACCGCCATGGTGGCTACACCTTC.